This T cell receptor beta chain was profiled in a study of shared clonotypes between healthy human individuals. About the research overall: CD8 memory received one plate per donor, CD8 naive two, CD4 memory three and CD4 naive three.

Caucasian adults living in Nashville, Tennessee, provided all samples. Trimming removed 3 bases from V and 6 bases from J, with 5 bases in between. CDR3 length: 11 residues. Germline V lookup: CDR1 MNHNS, CDR2 SASEGT. Sorted-subset replicate PCRs used around 220 ng DNA, about 30,000 T cell genomes. Clones were read by immunoSEQ multiplex PCR, and TCRdb kept only the in-frame ones, dropping some. The table lists 1,400,000 or so clones, about 98.5% of them singletons, with roughly 0.35% in the top ten. The TCR was taken from a man aged 25-45 years in good health. V gene TRBV6-1 combines with J gene TRBJ1-2, with no clear D. The sequenced material came from naive CD4+ T cells sorted from blood. Documented subset: CD45RA+ positively selected. The CDR3 nucleotides read TGTGCCAGCAGTGATTTTCATGGCTACACCTTC. This gives the protein CASSDFHGYTF.